This TCR beta chain was profiled in a study of blood T cell repertoires in COVID-19 (dated by TCRdb to the early 2020s). In the study overall: Samples covering the acute and convalescent phases of COVID-19 were provided by collaborators in the United States, Italy and Spain. The samples were drawn from two sources: the first 160 participants of the ongoing ImmuneRACE study, and 1,000 to 1,500 subjects contributed by 6 global collaborators. Where available, HLA class I and class II types were taken from metadata supplied by the sample provider and were not determined by assay-based typing. Subjects who had been exposed to COVID-19, were actively infected with it, or had recovered from it provided the deeply sampled blood TCRbeta repertoires that made up the dataset. Sample metadata almost always included a de-identified subject ID, COVID-19 status, age in years and sex. A freely available public database, intended as a resource for researchers studying the immune response to SARS-CoV-2, is where the repertoires were released. The material from the prospective study consisted of cDNA or gDNA derived from T cells, B-cell-depleted T cells, or PBMCs.

Remarks on this clone: Its antigen remains unidentified. Base qualities were left out, and no much larger clone turns up one base away.

In Seattle, one collaborating source enrolled patients while the infection was active and tracked those patients longitudinally over the course of disease. The collaborating institutions used their own protocols to collect whole blood in K2EDTA tubes. For TCRbeta analysis, collaborators shipped samples in one of three forms: frozen whole blood, isolated PBMCs, or DNA extracted from either of those sample types. Study-wide conclusions, independent of this receptor: How much clinical and demographic metadata was included differed by source and by participant, and the metadata was provided uncurated.

Its CDR3 holds 14 amino acids, cysteine through phenylalanine. Only CDR3 DNA is held: 42 bases, read in frame from base 1. CDR1 and CDR2, per the germline V gene (reference sequence), are SEHNR and FQNEAQ. Cut back by 5 bases and 8 bases, the V and J ends lie 18 bases apart. TCRbeta CDR3 regions were amplified from genomic DNA by means of the immunoSEQ Assay, a bias-controlled multiplex PCR. The source study handled its data this way. The number of nucleated cells in each sample was estimated by amplification of reference gene primers within the assay. To quantify the absolute abundance of each unique TCRbeta CDR3 rearrangement, sequence reads were collapsed and filtered. For each sample, productive Simpson clonality was calculated by taking the square root of Simpson's diversity index across productive rearrangements. TCRdb retrieved this table from immuneACCESS and kept in-frame rearrangements only. Not all clones are present; in checked studies, unresolved V genes account for under half, and no reason is known for the remainder. Clone size and the V and J calls come from that table; the DNA yielded D and trimming. In this sample the table shows roughly 99,000 clones, around 90% of which occur a single time. Around 1.9% of the sample is in the top ten clones.

The sequenced sample was peripheral blood. This sequence originates from a middle-aged man with COVID-19, enrolled during active disease. The chain is assembled from TRBV7-9 and TRBJ1-2; the D region possibly corresponds to TRBD1 (5 bases align). The CDR3 protein is CASSQGPGGAGYTF. The nucleotides are TGTGCCAGCAGCCAAGGACCGGGCGGGGCCGGCTACACCTTC. Joined to the reference TRBV7-9 and TRBJ1-2 proteins, this CDR3 gives the full variable domain: DTGVSQNPRHKITKRGQNVTFRCDPISEHNRLYWYRQTLGQGPEFLTYFQNEAQLEKSRLLSDRFSAERPKGSFSTLEIQRTEQGDSAMYLCASSQGPGGAGYTFGSGTRLTVV.